This TCR beta chain comes out of a study of cytomegalovirus exposure and HLA in healthy donors. General observations from the study: Follow-up analysis found HLA locus-dependent TCR association rates, highest for DRB1 and lowest for HLA-C. A later analysis found common viral pathogens apparently linked to several of the most significant clusters.

CDR3 length equals 15 residues. CDR1 and CDR2 from the germline V gene are SGHRS and YFSETQ. This clone has a single count. Antigen specificity is unknown. The CDR3 end shows no conserved phenylalanine or tryptophan, and so a read error is likely. Use of 60 Vbeta and 13 Jbeta primers characterized the PCR. Sequencing used immunoSEQ multiplex PCR; TCRdb keeps in-frame clones, though not all of them. The top ten clones hold under 10% of a sample with some 78,000 clones, over 70% of them seen once. This rearrangement joins TRBV5-1 to TRBJ1-6, with 7 bases that match TRBD1. This sequence originates from a man aged 35-49 years in good health and CMV-seropositive. Input material: PBMCs. DNA of the CDR3: TGCGCCAGCAGGTTGGGACAGAGCGAGAATTCACCCCTCCACCTT. Translation gives CASRLGQSENSPLHL.